Presented here are 22 T cell receptor beta chains from one specimen sequenced in a study of OX40 agonist ivuxolimab in advanced cancers. Profiled with immunoSEQ multiplex PCR; TCRdb holds only in-frame clones, not every one. The table records tens of thousands of clones, around four fifths of them present only once. The sequenced sample was CD4+ or CD8+ T cells sorted from blood, obtained in a trial of the OX40 agonist ivuxolimab. The receptors derive from an adult with an advanced solid tumor such as melanoma, head and neck, liver or kidney cancer.

CDR3 region: CASSDRHSYNEQFF. CDR3 in DNA: TGTGCCAGTAGTGACCGACACTCCTACAATGAGCAGTTCTTC. The chain has TRBV19 and TRBJ2-1; no clear D. The V end was cut by 5 bases, the J end by 0 bases, with 8 bases between. The germline V gene has CDR1 LNHDA and CDR2 SQIVND (reference sequence). The CDR3 consists of 14 residues.

The chain employs TRBV7-9 and TRBJ2-3, with TRBD1 identical over 9 bases. Germline V lookup: CDR1 SEHNR, CDR2 FQNEAQ (reference sequence). The CDR3 loop spans 17 amino acids. The V segment lost 4 bases and the J segment 5 bases; nucleotides outside the gene matches: 13. The CDR3 reads CASSSVGDRVGIDTQYF. DNA for the CDR3: TGTGCCAGCAGCTCCGTCGGGGACAGGGTCGGTATAGATACGCAGTATTTT.

The chain is built from TRBV9 and TRBJ2-1; TRBD2 matches at 12 bases. This CDR3 is 17 amino acids long. Germline trimming cut 4 bases from V and 3 bases from J; bases unmatched to any gene: 8. Germline lookup yields CDR1 SGDLS and CDR2 YYNGEE. The CDR3 DNA is TGTGCCAGCAGCCCCCGACTAGCGGGAGTTTTCTACAATGAGCAGTTCTTC. Protein product: CASSPRLAGVFYNEQFF.

The chain employs TRBV11-2 and TRBJ2-5; the D gene is possibly TRBD1 (6 bases). Germline V CDR1 and CDR2: SGHAT, FQNNGV. Trimming shortened V by 4 bases and J by 0 bases, and 12 bases separated the two germline ends. This CDR3 contains 15 residues. The CDR3 coding sequence is TGTGCCAGCAGCTACTACTACAGGGACCAAGAGACCCAGTACTTC. This translates into CASSYYYRDQETQYF.

The DNA for the CDR3 is TGTGCCAGCAGTTGGGGGAACGAGCAGTACTTC. Its protein product is CASSWGNEQYF. This chain links TRBV28 with TRBJ2-5; either TRBD1 or TRBD2 may fit D (5 bases each). The end of the DNA is better explained by TRBJ2-7, so the J call may be wrong. The CDR3 has 11 residues. CDR1 and CDR2 (germline): MDHEN, SYDVKM.

This clone was detected only a few times. The gene calls are TRBV7-6 and TRBJ1-1; D call uncertain. CDR1 and CDR2 (germline): SGHVS, FNYEAQ. This CDR3 contains 13 residues. The germline V and J ends were trimmed by 5 bases and 4 bases, with 11 bases remaining between them. Written as DNA, the CDR3 is TGTGCCAGCAGCGCGGCGGTAGGCACTGAAGCTTTCTTT. This gives the protein CASSAAVGTEAFF.

The CDR3 here is CASSAQGRLPDTQYF. DNA for the CDR3: TGTGCCAGCAGTGCACAGGGGAGGCTCCCAGATACGCAGTATTTT. The genes are TRBV27 and TRBJ2-3, with D possibly TRBD1 on 7 matching bases. The length of the CDR3 is 15 residues. The germline V gene encodes CDR1 MNHEY and CDR2 SMNVEV (reference sequence). V gave up 5 bases and J gave up 4 bases, with 16 bases separating them.

This chain uses TRBV9 with TRBJ2-6; no clear D. CDR3 length equals 16 residues. Germline V lookup: CDR1 SGDLS, CDR2 YYNGEE. V lost 1 base to trimming and J lost 0 bases, with 8 bases between them. The CDR3 nucleotides are TGTGCCAGCAGCGTACGGGCTGTCTCTGGGGCCAACGTCCTGACTTTC. Translation gives CASSVRAVSGANVLTF.

The rearrangement links TRBV15 to TRBJ2-2; unclear D gene. V was trimmed by 0 bases and J by 0 bases, leaving 2 bases between them. The CDR3 is 14 residues long. Germline V CDR1 and CDR2: LNHNV, YYDKDF (reference sequence). This CDR3 is CATSRDPNTGELFF. For the CDR3, the DNA is TGTGCCACCAGCAGAGATCCGAACACCGGGGAGCTGTTTTTT. The variable domain in full, completed from reference TRBV15 and TRBJ2-2, reads DAMVIQNPRYQVTQFGKPVTLSCSQTLNHNVMYWYQQKSSQAPKLLFHYYDKDFNNEADTPDNFQSRRPNTSFCFLDIRSPGLGDTAMYLCATSRDPNTGELFFGEGSRLTVL.

The chain is built from TRBV29-1 and TRBJ2-2, with D possibly matching TRBD2 (7 bases). Trimming removed 3 bases from V and 4 bases from J, with 18 bases in between. This CDR3 has 16 residues. CDR1 and CDR2 (germline): SQVTM, ANQGSEA. The CDR3 region has the DNA TGCAGCGTTGAGAAATGGGGGGGGCGCGGCACCGGGGAGCTGTTTTTT. It codes for CSVEKWGGRGTGELFF.

The V call is TRBV7-9, the J call TRBJ1-2; D gene uncertain. CDR1 is SEHNR and CDR2 is FQNEAQ in the germline V gene (reference sequence). The CDR3 runs 11 residues. The CDR3 DNA is TGTGCGGCTGGCAACGACTATGGCTACACCTTC. Translated, it gives CAAGNDYGYTF. The full variable domain, its missing parts supplied by reference TRBV7-9 and TRBJ1-2, is DTGVSQNPRHKITKRGQNVTFRCDPISEHNRLYWYRQTLGQGPEFLTYFQNEAQLEKSRLLSDRFSAERPKGSFSTLEIQRTEQGDSAMYLCAAGNDYGYTFGSGTRLTVV.

The chain carries TRBV4-3 and TRBJ2-1; D is unresolved. The germline V gene has CDR1 LGHNA and CDR2 YSLEER. The CDR3 contains 14 residues. V lost 4 bases and J 6 bases, leaving 13 bases between the germline ends. CDR3 protein: CASSPGPASNEQFF. Written as DNA, the CDR3 is TGCGCCAGCAGCCCGGGTCCTGCGAGCAATGAGCAGTTCTTC.

The rearrangement joins TRBV6-6 to TRBJ1-1; 7 bases match TRBD1. The CDR3 sequence is 12 residues long. With 5 bases clipped from V and 8 bases from J, the junction kept 5 bases outside the gene matches. Germline CDR1 reads MNHNY; CDR2 reads SVGAGI (reference sequence). CDR3 sequence reads: CASSPRQGEAFF. The CDR3 nucleotides read TGTGCCAGCAGTCCCCGACAGGGCGAAGCTTTCTTT.

This chain joins TRBV4-2 and TRBJ2-1; 9 bases are a match to TRBD2. V shed 5 bases, J shed 0 bases, and the junction held 2 bases outside the gene matches. The germline V gene encodes CDR1 LGHNA and CDR2 YNFKEQ. CDR3 length equals 15 residues. Here the CDR3 DNA reads TGTGCCAGCAGCTTTAGCGGGAGCTCCTACAATGAGCAGTTCTTC. It encodes CASSFSGSSYNEQFF.

The DNA for the CDR3 is TGTGCCAGCAGCCCCGCCCCGAGAGCGCCAGATACGCAGTATTTT. This translates into CASSPAPRAPDTQYF. J is TRBJ2-3 and V is TRBV2; no reliable D call. The CDR3 is 15 residues long. CDR1 is SNHLY, CDR2 FYNNEI, per germline. V lost 6 bases to trimming and J lost 4 bases, with 17 bases between them.

The chain carries TRBV2 and TRBJ1-1; 8 nucleotides line up with TRBD1. The CDR3 runs to 15 residues. Germline V lookup: CDR1 SNHLY, CDR2 FYNNEI. With 1 base clipped from V and 5 bases from J, the junction kept 6 bases outside the gene matches. The chain's CDR3 is CASSEGQGAFTEAFF. Written as DNA, the CDR3 is TGTGCCAGCAGTGAAGGGCAGGGGGCATTTACTGAAGCTTTCTTT. Together with reference TRBV2 and TRBJ1-1, the CDR3 gives the full variable domain: EPEVTQTPSHQVTQMGQEVILRCVPISNHLYFYWYRQILGQKVEFLVSFYNNEISEKSEIFDDQFSVERPDGSNFTLKIRSTKLEDSAMYFCASSEGQGAFTEAFFGQGTRLTVV.

This CDR3 reads CASSPNLPEPPSSGNQPQHF. Written as DNA, the CDR3 is TGTGCCAGCAGCCCTAATCTTCCAGAACCCCCTTCATCTGGCAATCAGCCCCAGCATTTT. This chain connects TRBV4-2 to TRBJ1-5, with D unclear. Germline CDR1 reads LGHNA; CDR2 reads YNFKEQ. This CDR3 spans 20 amino acids. The V and J ends lost 4 bases and 2 bases respectively, with 27 bases between them.

The V gene is TRBV6-6, the J gene TRBJ1-2; D ambiguous. Trimming left V 6 bases short and J 5 bases short, with 16 bases between. This CDR3 contains 14 residues. CDR1 MNHNY and CDR2 SVGAGI come from the germline V gene (reference sequence). CDR3 sequence: CASSTEGSVYGYTF. CDR3 nucleotide sequence: TGTGCCAGCAGCACCGAAGGTTCCGTATATGGCTACACCTTC.

The V gene is TRBV28, the J gene TRBJ1-2, with D possibly TRBD1 on 6 matching bases. Trimming removed 5 bases from V and 7 bases from J, with 11 bases in between. The CDR3 covers 12 residues. CDR1 is MDHEN and CDR2 is SYDVKM in the germline V gene. As DNA, the CDR3 is TGTGCCAGCAGTAGGACAGCAATTGGCTACACCTTC. Translation gives CASSRTAIGYTF.

The chain carries TRBV7-6 and TRBJ2-1, with D maybe TRBD2 (5 bases). The ends were cut back, 5 bases at V and 7 bases at J, with 12 bases in the middle. The germline V gene encodes CDR1 SGHVS and CDR2 FNYEAQ. The CDR3 has 13 residues. CDR3 amino acids: CASSKGGGNEQFF. CDR3 DNA sequence: TGTGCCAGCAGCAAAGGAGGCGGGAATGAGCAGTTCTTC.

This clone was recorded once. The chain uses TRBV5-6 and TRBJ1-2; unclear D gene. The CDR3 loop spans 12 amino acids. Per the germline V gene, CDR1 is SGHDT and CDR2 is YYEEEE. Deletions cut 5 bases from V and 2 bases from J, with 7 bases between. The CDR3 DNA reads TGTGCCAGCAGGATCGACAACTATGGCTACACCTTC. Its protein product is CASRIDNYGYTF.

V and J are TRBV29-1 and TRBJ2-5; 9 bases map to TRBD2. The CDR3 is made up of 14 amino acids. In germline, CDR1 is SQVTM, CDR2 ANQGSEA. V shed 4 bases, J shed 5 bases, and the junction held 8 bases outside the gene matches. CDR3 region: CSVGRAGGLETQYF. CDR3 in DNA: TGCAGCGTTGGGCGGGCGGGAGGGCTTGAGACCCAGTACTTC.